This T cell receptor (beta chain) was sequenced in a study of blood T cell repertoires in COVID-19. This clone was detected once. Assay used: immunoSEQ multiplex PCR; TCRdb lists only in-frame clones, some missing. Among 300,000 to 400,000 clones, approximately 86% were seen once, and the ten largest hold approximately 2.9%. The receptor comes from a human donor in a cohort sampled during active COVID-19. Sequenced sample: peripheral blood.

CDR3 sequence reads: CASRDRGSAQETQYF. The DNA of the CDR3 is TGTGCCAGCAGGGACAGGGGGTCAGCCCAAGAGACCCAGTACTTC. The gene calls are TRBV5-6 and TRBJ2-5; TRBD1 matches at 10 bases. This CDR3 has 15 residues. Germline V gene sequence: CDR1 SGHDT, CDR2 YYEEEE. J was trimmed by 1 base and V by 5 bases; bases with no gene match: 5.